The rows below give T cell receptor beta chains drawn from one sample of a study of identical twins. TCRdb used MiXCR to reprocess the 5' RACE reads, holding one entry per CDR3 protein. In the table there are approximately 500,000 distinct CDR3 sequences, about 24% of which are singletons. These data are also associated with another study on T cells expressing NK-cell markers.

The specimen sequenced was CD4+ T cells sorted from blood. The source of these receptors is a woman aged 18-30 years in good health. The conserved cysteine and the conserved F or W are not part of the CDR3 here. Each record gives: CDR3 protein, V gene, D gene, clone size, CDR3 length, J gene. A D gene is named only where the DNA matches it firmly. Size is omitted from some rows. Given values are once, few, many or a class for expanded clones.

ASTTGLANTGELF | TRBV9 | TRBD2 | NA | 13 | TRBJ2-2
ASSQSGARGGELF | TRBV6-1 | TRBD2 | few | 13 | TRBJ2-2
ASSHLGGGSDTQY | TRBV3-1 | TRBD2 | few | 13 | TRBJ2-3
ASSPPGGLTYNEQF | TRBV18 | NA | NA | 14 | TRBJ2-1
AIRLQGNLEAF | TRBV10-3 | NA | NA | 11 | TRBJ1-1
ASSTPGQGRYEQY | TRBV27 | TRBD1 | NA | 13 | TRBJ2-7
ASSRWTDMNTEAF | TRBV5-1 | NA | NA | 13 | TRBJ1-1
ASSFGSGLSSYNEQF | TRBV5-1 | TRBD2 | NA | 15 | TRBJ2-1
ASSSQGGGGGLYEQY | TRBV7-2 | NA | NA | 15 | TRBJ2-7
ASSKYFYNEQF | TRBV7-3 | NA | few | 11 | TRBJ2-1
ASSTTDEETQY | TRBV9 | NA | NA | 11 | TRBJ2-5
SARVGGTTEAF | TRBV20-1 | NA | once | 11 | TRBJ1-1
ASSSGLAGGVRETQY | TRBV7-3 | TRBD2 | NA | 15 | TRBJ2-5
ASSVQLAGNIQY | TRBV9 | NA | few | 12 | TRBJ2-4
ASLLTSGINEQF | TRBV6-2/TRBV6-3 | TRBD2 | NA | 12 | TRBJ2-1
ASSPAGQGKNIQY | TRBV7-2 | TRBD1 | NA | 13 | TRBJ2-4
ASSARPNRAKGNTIY | TRBV3-1 | NA | few | 15 | TRBJ1-3
ATSRGARGAYNEQF | TRBV15 | TRBD2 | few | 14 | TRBJ2-1
ASSQDLDTGTDTQY | TRBV4-3 | NA | once | 14 | TRBJ2-3
ASSLGGITTDTQY | TRBV7-9 | NA | NA | 13 | TRBJ2-3
ASSQRRVNSPLH | TRBV12-3/TRBV12-4 | NA | NA | 12 | TRBJ1-6
ASSDSNSYEQY | TRBV6-6 | NA | few | 11 | TRBJ2-7
ASRDRAGFGEAF | TRBV9 | TRBD1 | few | 12 | TRBJ1-1
SARGLGQGREQF | TRBV20-1 | NA | NA | 12 | TRBJ2-1
ASRWDTEAF | TRBV6-2/TRBV6-3 | NA | many | 9 | TRBJ1-1
ASSLVKGGGEIKLAKNIQY | TRBV11-2 | TRBD2 | NA | 19 | TRBJ2-4
SASHQGWEQY | TRBV20-1 | NA | NA | 10 | TRBJ2-7